These 18 T cell receptor beta chains originate from one sample sequenced in a study of T cell repertoires in cytomegalovirus infection. From the reads, TCRdb called clonotypes with MiXCR, one entry per CDR3 protein. The sample lists roughly 300,000 distinct CDR3 sequences; more than 8% were seen once. Source material: PBMCs. The receptors derive from a human donor in good health (CMV status not recorded). Some clones in this sample may be carry-over from other donors' samples.

This clonotype was seen only a few times. The chain is built from TRBV28 and TRBJ1-5, with D hard to call. Trimming shortened V by 9 bases and J by 2 bases, and 11 bases separated the two germline ends. The CDR3 length is 13 residues. Germline values: CDR1 MDHEN, CDR2 SYDVKM. CDR3 amino acids: CARKVSGNQPQHF. The CDR3 coding sequence is TGTGCCAGGAAGGTTTCGGGCAATCAGCCCCAGCATTTT.

The chain links TRBV12-3 or TRBV12-4 to TRBJ1-5; 8 bases align to TRBD1. Losses at the gene ends were 5 bases for V and 0 bases for J; bases not matched to a gene: 3. The CDR3 spans 15 residues. The CDR3 DNA reads TGTGCCAGCAGTCGACAGGGGTCTAGCAATCAGCCCCAGCATTTT. Translating gives CASSRQGSSNQPQHF.

The chain carries TRBV18 and TRBJ1-3, with 7 bases that match TRBD1. From germline, CDR1 is KGHSH and CDR2 LQKENI. Unmatched junction bases numbered 3, after V lost 3 bases and J lost 1 base. The CDR3 is 15 amino acids. CDR3 region: CASSPTTGSGNTIYF. The CDR3 DNA reads TGTGCCAGCTCACCCACGACAGGGTCTGGAAACACCATATATTTT.

This clonotype has only a few counts. The chain carries TRBV7-6 and TRBJ1-4, with TRBD1 identical over 10 bases. Germline CDR1 SGHVS, CDR2 FNYEAQ. CDR3 length: 15 residues. Trimming at V came to 5 bases and at J to 7 bases, leaving 7 bases not matched to a gene. CDR3 in DNA: TGTGCCAGCAGCCCAAGGGACAGGGGATCTGAAAAACTGTTTTTT. Protein: CASSPRDRGSEKLFF.

This clonotype has a count of ten or more. The chain links TRBV6-1 to TRBJ2-6, with 7 nucleotides matching TRBD1. Germline V CDR1 and CDR2: MNHNS, SASEGT. Germline trimming cut 5 bases from V and 4 bases from J; bases unmatched to any gene: 2. The CDR3 is 14 amino acids. The CDR3: CASSTGAGANVLTF. The DNA of the CDR3 is TGTGCCAGCAGTACAGGGGCCGGGGCCAACGTCCTGACTTTC.

In this sample, this clonotype turned up a few times. V and J are TRBV7-9 and TRBJ2-1; either TRBD1 or TRBD2 may fit D (6 bases each). Per germline, CDR1 SEHNR and CDR2 FQNEAQ (reference sequence). V was trimmed by 4 bases and J by 4 bases, leaving 14 bases between them. The CDR3 extends over 15 amino acids. The CDR3: CASSWGDKPYNEQFF. CDR3 nucleotide sequence: TGTGCCAGCAGCTGGGGGGACAAACCATACAATGAGCAGTTCTTC.

This clonotype was detected ten times or more. This sequence joins TRBV6-1 and TRBJ2-5; 7 nucleotides line up with TRBD1. Germline CDR1 is MNHNS and CDR2 is SASEGT. There are 14 residues in the CDR3. The V gene end was trimmed by 4 bases and the J gene end by 5 bases; junction bases not matched to a gene: 7. CDR3 DNA: TGTGCCAGCAGTGCCTATGACAGGGTTGAGACCCAGTACTTC. This codes for CASSAYDRVETQYF.

This clonotype was detected a few times. The CDR3 reads CASSMWTSGSYEQYF. The CDR3 DNA reads TGTGCCAGTAGTATGTGGACTAGCGGATCCTACGAGCAGTACTTC. The chain uses TRBV19 and TRBJ2-7, with 10 bases that match TRBD2. With V trimmed by 3 bases and J by 1 base, 3 bases remained unmatched. Germline values: CDR1 LNHDA, CDR2 SQIVND (reference sequence). The CDR3 extends over 15 amino acids. The entire variable domain, with the rest obtained from reference TRBV19 and TRBJ2-7, is as follows: DGGITQSPKYLFRKEGQNVTLSCEQNLNHDAMYWYRQDPGQGLRLIYYSQIVNDFQKGDIAEGYSVSREKKESFPLTVTSAQKNPTAFYLCASSMWTSGSYEQYFGPGTRLTVT.

The J gene is TRBJ1-2, the V gene TRBV12-3 or TRBV12-4; tentatively, D is TRBD1 (5 bases). CDR3 size: 14 residues. V lost 6 bases, J lost 2 bases, and 13 bases lay in between. The CDR3 loop reads CASSRVGTNYGYTF. The DNA of the CDR3 is TGTGCCAGCAGCCGGGTAGGGACCAACTATGGCTACACCTTC.

This clonotype was counted many times. The chain carries TRBV28 and TRBJ1-4; maybe TRBD1 (5 bases). Trimming stripped 9 bases from V and 8 bases from J, with 25 bases between. CDR1 is MDHEN, CDR2 SYDVKM, per germline. This CDR3 has 16 residues. CDR3 region: CASRNSYRSGREKLFF. CDR3 DNA: TGTGCCAGTAGAAATTCCTACAGGTCGGGCAGGGAAAAACTGTTTTTT.

This clonotype has just a few counts. The chain recombines TRBV28 with TRBJ1-1, with D unresolved. Germline loops: CDR1 MDHEN, CDR2 SYDVKM. This CDR3 region has 13 residues. Trimming pared 5 bases from V and 0 bases from J, leaving 7 bases between. Here the CDR3 reads CASSAPVNTEAFF. The CDR3 DNA reads TGTGCCAGCAGTGCCCCCGTGAACACTGAAGCTTTCTTT. The full variable domain, completed using reference TRBV28 and TRBJ1-1, is DVKVTQSSRYLVKRTGEKVFLECVQDMDHENMFWYRQDPGLGLRLIYFSYDVKMKEKGDIPEGYSVSREKKERFSLILESASTNQTSMYLCASSAPVNTEAFFGQGTRLTVV.

The chain is built from TRBV7-9 and TRBJ2-7; 11 positions agree with TRBD1. The germline CDR1 and CDR2 sequences are SEHNR and FQNEAQ (reference sequence). V lost 7 bases to trimming and J lost 5 bases; unmatched junction nucleotides: 7. The CDR3 extends over 14 amino acids. The CDR3 sequence is CASNPGQGVHEQYF. The DNA of the CDR3 is TGTGCCAGCAACCCGGGACAGGGGGTCCACGAGCAGTACTTC.

As for this clonotype: A read error is possible here, since a much larger clone lies one base away. This CDR3 fails to terminate in the conserved phenylalanine or tryptophan, so it likely reflects a read error. The V and J genes are TRBV7-9 and TRBJ2-7, with D perhaps matching TRBD2 (6 bases). The CDR3 is 14 amino acids. The ends were cut back, 5 bases at V and 7 bases at J, with 18 bases in the middle. The germline CDR1 and CDR2 sequences are SEHNR and FQNEAQ (reference sequence). The CDR3 spells CASSPSGARGEQYL. The CDR3 coding sequence is TGTGCCAGCAGCCCCTCCGGGGCTCGGGGGGAGCAGTACTTA.

A few counts support this clonotype. This chain connects TRBV28 to TRBJ1-1; D remains ambiguous. V dropped 4 bases and J dropped 2 bases, with 8 bases sitting between them. There are 13 residues in the CDR3. The germline gives CDR1 MDHEN, CDR2 SYDVKM. The CDR3 nucleotides are TGTGCCAGCAGTTCCCGGCATAACACTGAAGCTTTCTTT. Encoded protein: CASSSRHNTEAFF.

Many counts were recorded for this clonotype. The rearrangement uses TRBV7-3 and TRBJ2-3; 9 positions match TRBD2. This CDR3 spans 16 amino acids. Trimming removed 5 bases from V and 0 bases from J; junction bases left unmatched: 6. From germline, CDR1 is SGHTA and CDR2 FQGTGA. The CDR3 loop is CASSLLAGRSTDTQYF. The CDR3 DNA follows: TGTGCCAGCAGCCTCCTAGCGGGGCGAAGCACAGATACGCAGTATTTT.

This clonotype was counted at least ten times. This chain connects TRBV12-3 or TRBV12-4 to TRBJ1-5, with 7 bases aligning to TRBD1. With 3 bases clipped from V and 6 bases from J, the junction kept 8 bases outside the gene matches. The CDR3 length is 15 residues. The CDR3 coding sequence is TGTGCCAGCAGTTTCCGACAGGGAAAGGCTCAGCCCCAGCATTTT. This translates into CASSFRQGKAQPQHF.

The sample holds a few counts of this clonotype. This chain joins TRBV4-1 and TRBJ1-1; the match to TRBD1 covers 9 bases. The CDR3 spans 16 residues. The ends lost 1 base at V and 0 bases at J; junction bases unmatched: 3. Germline values: CDR1 MGHRA, CDR2 YSYEKL. DNA for the CDR3: TGCGCCAGCAGCCAAGTCGGGACAGGGCTGAACACTGAAGCTTTCTTT. Its translation: CASSQVGTGLNTEAFF.

The chain has TRBV6-2 or TRBV6-3 and TRBJ1-6; no firm D call. The germline CDR1 and CDR2 sequences are MNHEY and SVGEGT. The ends were cut back, 10 bases at V and 2 bases at J, with 12 bases in the middle. There are 14 residues in the CDR3. The CDR3 sequence is CAIRLGTYNSPLHF. The CDR3 nucleotides read TGTGCCATCCGACTGGGAACCTATAATTCACCCCTCCACTTT.